The 8 T cell receptor beta chains listed next were all sequenced from one sample in a study of shared clonotypes between healthy human individuals. Naive CD8 cells lacked CD45RO and underwent positive selection for CCR7, leaving out terminally differentiated effector memory CD45RA+ cells. Method: immunoSEQ multiplex PCR; TCRdb's copy keeps in-frame clones and lacks some. Among 1.5 million to 2.5 million clones listed, less than 95% were seen once. Sample: naive CD8+ T cells sorted from blood. The receptor set was obtained from a man younger than 35 in good health.

The chain combines TRBV6-5 with TRBJ2-1, with 11 nucleotides matching TRBD1. Germline CDR1 and CDR2: MNHEY and SVGAGI. V shed 3 bases, J shed 9 bases, and the junction held 10 bases outside the gene matches. This CDR3 is 16 amino acids long. The CDR3 nucleotides read TGTGCCAGCAGTTATTGGGACAGGGGGGGACGGAGTGAGCAGTTCTTC. Amino acid sequence: CASSYWDRGGRSEQFF.

The rearrangement links TRBV7-3 to TRBJ1-1, with 8 bases fitting TRBD1. V trimming: 1 base; J trimming: 2 bases; junction bases outside the gene matches: 3. The CDR3 loop spans 15 amino acids. Per the germline V gene, CDR1 is SGHTA and CDR2 is FQGTGA. CDR3 bases: TGTGCCAGCAGCTTAATCCCAGGGGGCAACACTGAAGCTTTCTTT. It codes for CASSLIPGGNTEAFF. Full variable domain (rest looked up from reference TRBV7-3 and TRBJ1-1): GAGVSQTPSNKVTEKGKYVELRCDPISGHTALYWYRQSLGQGPEFLIYFQGTGAADDSGLPNDRFFAVRPEGSVSTLKIQRTERGDSAVYLCASSLIPGGNTEAFFGQGTRLTVV.

V gene TRBV28 combines with J gene TRBJ2-7; TRBD2 agrees at 14 bases. V trimming: 5 bases; J trimming: 2 bases; junction bases outside the gene matches: 11. Germline values: CDR1 MDHEN, CDR2 SYDVKM. This CDR3 contains 18 residues. This CDR3 reads CASSPGTSGGSLAYEQYF. The DNA for the CDR3 is TGTGCCAGCAGTCCCGGGACTAGCGGGGGATCCCTCGCCTACGAGCAGTACTTC.

The CDR3 is CASSLEWGLGTGELFF. The DNA for the CDR3 is TGTGCCAGCAGCTTGGAGTGGGGCCTAGGCACCGGGGAGCTGTTTTTT. The rearrangement uses TRBV5-6 and TRBJ2-2, with D maybe TRBD1 (5 bases). The CDR3 covers 16 residues. Looked up from germline, CDR1 is SGHDT and CDR2 is YYEEEE. V lost 0 bases and J 4 bases, leaving 13 bases between the germline ends.

This clone was picked up one time. The V and J genes are TRBV13 and TRBJ1-1, with TRBD1 as a possible D gene (5 bases). Germline-derived CDR1 and CDR2 are PRHDT and FYEKMQ (reference sequence). V dropped 2 bases and J dropped 1 base, with 11 bases sitting between them. The CDR3 length is 15 residues. The CDR3 bases are TGTGCCAGCAGCTTACGGGGACCGAGGAACACTGAAGCTTTCTTT. Its protein is CASSLRGPRNTEAFF.

This clone was observed once. Other DNA variants within this sample encode the same CDR3. J is TRBJ1-5 and V is TRBV6-1, with TRBD1 identical over 7 bases. The CDR3 contains 13 residues. The V gene end was trimmed by 6 bases and the J gene end by 2 bases; junction bases not matched to a gene: 1. CDR1 is MNHNS, CDR2 SASEGT, per germline. The CDR3 here is CASRDRGNQPQHF. CDR3 in DNA: TGTGCCAGCAGAGACAGGGGCAATCAGCCCCAGCATTTT.

V usage is TRBV18 and J usage is TRBJ2-6; unclear D gene. V was shortened by 2 bases and J by 1 base, with 12 bases between the two germline ends. The CDR3 is made up of 17 amino acids. CDR1 and CDR2 from the germline V gene are KGHSH and LQKENI. In nucleotides, the CDR3 is TGTGCCAGCTCACCAGAAATCGGAGCATCTGGGGCCAACGTCCTGACTTTC. Protein: CASSPEIGASGANVLTF.

V is TRBV4-2 and J is TRBJ2-6, with 10 bases identical to TRBD1. Germline V gene sequence: CDR1 LGHNA, CDR2 YNFKEQ. The length of the CDR3 is 18 residues. Trimming cost V 2 bases and J 0 bases; bases outside gene matches: 4. CDR3 loop: CASSQRDRGSSGANVLTF. DNA for the CDR3: TGTGCCAGCAGCCAAAGGGACAGGGGTAGCTCTGGGGCCAACGTCCTGACTTTC.